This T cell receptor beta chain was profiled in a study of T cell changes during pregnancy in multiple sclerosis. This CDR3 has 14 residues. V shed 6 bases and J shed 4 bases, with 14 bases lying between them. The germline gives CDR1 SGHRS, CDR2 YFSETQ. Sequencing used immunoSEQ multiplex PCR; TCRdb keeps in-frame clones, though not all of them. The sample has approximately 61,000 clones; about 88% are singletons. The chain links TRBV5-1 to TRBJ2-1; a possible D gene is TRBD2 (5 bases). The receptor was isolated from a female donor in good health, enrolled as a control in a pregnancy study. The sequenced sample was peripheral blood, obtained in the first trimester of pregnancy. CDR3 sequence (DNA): TGCGCCAGCACTCCCCTAGCAAGTTACAATGAGCAGTTCTTC. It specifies CASTPLASYNEQFF. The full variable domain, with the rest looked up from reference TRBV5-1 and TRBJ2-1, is KAGVTQTPRYLIKTRGQQVTLSCSPISGHRSVSWYQQTPGQGLQFLFEYFSETQRNKGNFPGRFSGRQFSNSRSEMNVSTLELGDSALYLCASTPLASYNEQFFGPGTRLTVL.